This TCR beta chain is drawn from a study of T cells expressing NK-cell markers. Study results and limitations: Expanded NKG2C+ T cell clones were not confirmed as HCMV-specific.

TCRdb reprocessed the 5' RACE reads and stores each CDR3 protein as one record, lacking DNA. Listed are hundreds of thousands of distinct CDR3 sequences; around 4.2% falls within the top ten. Germline loops: CDR1 SQVTM, CDR2 ANQGSEA. This CDR3 has 16 amino acids. Worth noting for this clonotype: The antigen is undetermined.

The clonotype originates from a woman aged 18-70 years in good health. The J gene is TRBJ2-1, the V gene TRBV29-1; no DNA is available, so the TRBD2 call from TCRdb remains unchecked. The sample comprised blood T cells: a sorted CD56 or NKG2C T cell subset, CD4+ or CD8+ T cells, or bulk PBMC T cells (not recorded which). CDR3 protein: CSVDFPGGREGIEQFF.